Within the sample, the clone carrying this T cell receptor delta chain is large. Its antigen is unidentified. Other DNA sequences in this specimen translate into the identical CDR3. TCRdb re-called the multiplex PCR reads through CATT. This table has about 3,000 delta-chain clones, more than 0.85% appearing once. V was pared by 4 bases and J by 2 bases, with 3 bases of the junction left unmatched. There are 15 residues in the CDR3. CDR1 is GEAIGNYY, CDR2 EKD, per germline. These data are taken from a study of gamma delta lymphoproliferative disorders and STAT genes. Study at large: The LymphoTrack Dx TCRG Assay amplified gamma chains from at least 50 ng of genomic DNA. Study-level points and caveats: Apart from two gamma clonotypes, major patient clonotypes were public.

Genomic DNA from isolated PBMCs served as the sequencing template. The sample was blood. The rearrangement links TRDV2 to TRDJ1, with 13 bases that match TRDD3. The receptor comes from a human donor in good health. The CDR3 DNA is TGTGCCTGTGAGCAACTGGGGGATACGACCGATAAACTCATCTTT. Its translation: CACEQLGDTTDKLIF.